This TCR beta chain comes out of a study of blood T cell repertoires in COVID-19. Method: immunoSEQ multiplex PCR; TCRdb's copy keeps in-frame clones and lacks some. This sample has roughly 100,000 clones; about 92% occur once, and the top ten carry about 15%. The source of this sequence is a woman older than 75 in a cohort sampled during active COVID-19. The sample taken for sequencing was peripheral blood.

CDR3 nucleotides: TGTGCCAGCAGCCCCCGTGCCGGGGTCGGGAGCAATGAGCAGTTCTTC. Translated, it gives CASSPRAGVGSNEQFF. The chain carries TRBV9 and TRBJ2-1, with a possible D match to TRBD2 (6 bases). CDR1 and CDR2 (germline): SGDLS, YYNGEE. The CDR3 is 16 amino acids. Between the trimmed V and J ends, which lost 4 bases and 6 bases, there was a span of 20 bases.